A single TCR beta chain is shown here with its context. The CDR3 consists of 11 residues. Germline V CDR1 and CDR2: LGHDT, YNNKEL (reference sequence). V was clipped by 5 bases and J by 13 bases, with 12 bases between them. A minimum of 6 million PBMCs was isolated per sample. These data are taken from a study of blood T cells in healthy people across ages. Next came a second PCR, run for roughly 6 to 11 cycles, which used a sample-barcoded 5' primer along with a J-beta primer mix. Every sample gave at least 3 million paired-end reads containing CDR3. In TCRdb, the 5' RACE reads were re-called with MiXCR into one record per CDR3 protein. This sample yields almost 800,000 distinct CDR3 sequences, of which over 45% are seen a single time; 20% to 25% belongs to the top ten.

The V gene is TRBV3-1, the J gene TRBJ2-1; D unresolved. The sequencing input was blood. The sequence was collected from a man aged 25-45 years in good health. The CDR3 loop reads CASSLLHVQFF. The CDR3 DNA sequence: TGTGCCAGCAGCTTATTGCACGTCCAGTTCTTC.